Sequencing of this T cell receptor beta chain was carried out in a study of identical twins. Study outcomes and limitations: Those out-of-frame alpha sequences shared by twins showed an excess of low generation probability. The degree of excess twin sharing was weaker in beta out-of-frame sequences.

Trimming took 4 bases from V and 2 from J; bases not matched to a gene: 11. Germline CDR1 is KGHDR and CDR2 is SFDVKD. The CDR3 length is 17 residues. Healthy Caucasians alone served as donors. Points on this clonotype: Antigen: not known.

A universal primer site arose from template switching, and cDNA bore unique molecular identifiers. TCRdb reanalysed the 5' RACE reads using MiXCR and keeps one entry per CDR3 protein. The sample lists 1.5 million to 2 million distinct CDR3 sequences, about 30% occurring once. The TCR originated in a newborn girl in good health. The specimen sequenced was cord blood. V gene TRBV24-1 combines with J gene TRBJ2-3; 7 nucleotides agree with TRBD1. The CDR3 DNA reads as TGTGCCACCAGTGACCCCTCCCGGACAGGATTCACAGATACGCAGTATTTT. Amino acid sequence: CATSDPSRTGFTDTQYF.